The clone carrying this TCR beta chain was found many times. Its antigen remains unidentified. The entry originates in a study of human T cells and chemical hapten exposure. Study overall: Patch tests containing 0.01% DPC, applied to the upper back, were read at 6 days. Findings and limits, study-wide: Counts of TCRs above 1 in 1000 frequency stayed unchanged with DPC sensitization. Controls had significantly fewer large CDR3 similarity clusters than were formed by expanded TCRs.

In TCRdb, the RACE reads were re-called with MiXCR into one record per CDR3 protein. The sample gives some 53,000 distinct CDR3 sequences, more than 9.5% of which show up once; approximately 1.8% is in the top ten. Time point in this sample: patch test 1, 2 weeks after DPC sensitization. The treatment was: therapeutic diphenylcyclopropenone sensitization with weekly scalp DPC. The authors' total RNA extraction used unfractionated whole blood. Alopecia patients deemed DPC-suitable, aged 18 to 70, excluding pregnancy. CDR1 is ENHRY, CDR2 SYGVKD, per germline. V lost 0 bases to trimming and J lost 5 bases; unmatched junction nucleotides: 12. The CDR3 contains 17 residues.

This receptor was taken from a woman between 35 and 50 years old with alopecia areata. Some clones in this sample may be carry-over from other donors' samples. Sequences were derived from whole blood, sampled in connection with sensitization to the hapten diphenylcyclopropenone (DPC). The rearrangement joins TRBV10-3 to TRBJ2-7; 8 bases line up with TRBD1. CDR3 in DNA: TGTGCCATCAGTGAGTCGACAGGGGTTCCCTGGGGGGACGAGCAGTACTTC. It yields the protein CAISESTGVPWGDEQYF.